This record concerns one T cell receptor (beta chain) sequence. The antigen is undetermined. Vbeta (60) and Jbeta (13) primers were used in the PCR. Profiled with immunoSEQ multiplex PCR; TCRdb holds only in-frame clones, not every one. The data contain 150,000 to 250,000 clones, around 76% of them singletons. Germline loops: CDR1 MRHNA, CDR2 SNTAGT. The trim removed 0 bases at V and 6 bases at J, leaving 7 bases unmatched. The CDR3 is made up of 17 amino acids. The record originates from a study of cytomegalovirus exposure and HLA in healthy donors. Looking at the study overall: Of some 410 genotyped donors, 81% grouped in the Caucasian-associated ancestry cluster. Study results and limitations: As a later analysis showed, a missense DCLRE1C variant was linked to trimming of TCR beta V- and J-genes.

The J gene is TRBJ1-6, the V gene TRBV6-4, with 8 bases fitting TRBD1. Sequenced material: PBMCs. This receptor was taken from a man aged 25 to 45 in good health and CMV-seronegative. The DNA for the CDR3 is TGTGCCAGCAGTGACTCGTCTAGGACAGGGAGTAATTCACCCCTCCACTTT. This encodes CASSDSSRTGSNSPLHF.